This T cell receptor (beta chain) was obtained from a study of Graves' ophthalmopathy and Graves' hyperthyroidism. Overall study findings and caveats: From stable hyperthyroidism, ophthalmopathy was separated by a 13-signature model with about 88% sensitivity and roughly 84% specificity.

Worth noting for this clonotype: Its cognate antigen is unknown.

For repertoire sequencing, the TCR beta CDR3 regions were amplified from RNA transcripts. First-round RT-PCR with HTBI primers preceded a second-round multiplex PCR. TCRdb re-called the multiplex PCR reads with MiXCR, one entry per CDR3 protein. The table has hundreds of thousands of distinct CDR3 sequences, 40% seen once. V lost 0 bases, J lost 3 bases, and 8 bases lay in between. Germline-derived CDR1 and CDR2 are SQVTM and ANQGSEA. The CDR3 is 14 residues long. Sequencing was performed on peripheral blood. The TCR was taken from an adult man with Graves' ophthalmopathy. This chain links TRBV29-1 with TRBJ2-2; the D gene is possibly TRBD1 (6 bases). Here the CDR3 DNA reads TGCAGCGTTGAAGAGGGGGCAGACACCGGGGAGCTGTTTTTT. Its protein product is CSVEEGADTGELFF.